The subject of this entry is one T cell receptor (beta chain). Antigen specificity is unknown. V lost 7 bases and J 1 base, leaving 9 bases between the germline ends. The CDR3 contains 13 residues. CDR1 and CDR2 (germline): SGHVS, FNYEAQ. CD45RO-negative CD8 cells positively selected for CCR7 made up the naive population, which excluded terminally differentiated effector memory CD45RA+ cells. The data were obtained in a study of shared clonotypes between healthy human individuals. Study findings and constraints: Larger estimated richness was generally seen in naive subsets than in memory subsets.

Per the study methods: ImmunoSEQ gave junction-only sequences without quality scores, so filtering differed. Sequencing was performed with immunoSEQ multiplex PCR; in TCRdb, only in-frame clones are kept and a portion is missing. V and J calls and clone size are as listed in that table; D and trimming were resolved from the DNA. The profile shows about 1,900,000 clones, approximately 94% of them singletons. The clonotype comes from a man aged 18 to 35 in good health. This chain joins TRBV7-6 and TRBJ2-3; no definite D call. Sequenced material: naive CD8+ T cells sorted from blood. Here the CDR3 DNA reads TGTGCCAGCACTGAAGGACGCACAGATACGCAGTATTTT. It specifies CASTEGRTDTQYF.